A selection of T cell receptor beta chains follows, all from one sample in a study of T-cell memory formation after mild COVID-19. MiXCR was run by TCRdb on the 5' RACE reads, yielding one entry per CDR3 protein. The sample shows 100,000 to 150,000 distinct CDR3 sequences, about a sixth of them seen only once. The sample taken for sequencing was PBMCs or a T cell subset sorted from them (not recorded which). All receptors come from a young man who had mild COVID-19 (a few samples of this study predate the infection). Cell type and time point are not known. Each CDR3 is given with its conserved first and last residue. The D gene is left open where the match is weak. Size values are once, few and many counts, or a class for expanded clones, and some rows have none.

j_gene: TRBJ2-5
d_gene: TRBD2
abundance: few
v_gene: TRBV7-2
CDR3aa: CASSFRGEETQYF
CDR3nt: TGTGCCAGCAGCTTCCGGGGGGAAGAGACCCAGTACTTC

j_gene: TRBJ1-2
d_gene: .
abundance: few
v_gene: TRBV9
CDR3aa: CASSPQGGPYGYTF
CDR3nt: TGTGCCAGCAGCCCCCAGGGCGGACCCTATGGCTACACCTTC

j_gene: TRBJ1-3
d_gene: .
abundance: few
v_gene: TRBV7-9
CDR3aa: CASSLTAQTIYF
CDR3nt: TGTGCCAGCAGCTTAACGGCCCAGACCATATATTTT

j_gene: TRBJ2-2
d_gene: .
abundance: .
v_gene: TRBV7-2
CDR3aa: CASSTTGGGELFF
CDR3nt: TGTGCCAGCAGTACCACCGGGGGCGGGGAGCTGTTTTTT

j_gene: TRBJ2-2
d_gene: TRBD1
abundance: .
v_gene: TRBV11-2
CDR3aa: CASSQDRGAGELFF
CDR3nt: TGTGCCAGCAGCCAGGACAGGGGGGCCGGGGAGCTGTTTTTT

j_gene: TRBJ1-1
d_gene: TRBD1
abundance: .
v_gene: TRBV5-1
CDR3aa: CASSLALTGWGAEAFF
CDR3nt: TGCGCCAGCAGCTTGGCCCTGACAGGGTGGGGGGCTGAAGCTTTCTTT

j_gene: TRBJ1-2
d_gene: .
abundance: .
v_gene: TRBV12-3/TRBV12-4
CDR3aa: CASGSRIRAGGYTF
CDR3nt: TGTGCCAGCGGCTCCCGGATAAGGGCGGGCGGCTACACCTTC

j_gene: TRBJ2-7
d_gene: .
abundance: few
v_gene: TRBV20-1
CDR3aa: CSARAYVGGEQYF
CDR3nt: TGCAGTGCTAGAGCCTATGTGGGGGGAGAGCAGTACTTC

j_gene: TRBJ2-5
d_gene: TRBD1
abundance: few
v_gene: TRBV24-1
CDR3aa: CATSEIGQGQETQYF
CDR3nt: TGTGCCACCAGTGAGATCGGACAGGGTCAAGAGACCCAGTACTTC

j_gene: TRBJ1-4
d_gene: .
abundance: .
v_gene: TRBV2
CDR3aa: CASRPGENEKLFF
CDR3nt: TGTGCCAGCAGGCCAGGGGAGAATGAAAAACTGTTTTTT

j_gene: TRBJ1-6
d_gene: .
abundance: .
v_gene: TRBV9
CDR3aa: CASSQDNSPLHF
CDR3nt: TGTGCCAGCAGCCAAGACAATTCACCCCTCCACTTT

j_gene: TRBJ1-3
d_gene: .
abundance: .
v_gene: TRBV5-6
CDR3aa: CASTRDRGTSGNTIYF
CDR3nt: TGTGCCAGCACCCGGGACCGAGGGACCTCTGGAAACACCATATATTTT

j_gene: TRBJ1-2
d_gene: .
abundance: .
v_gene: TRBV7-2
CDR3aa: CASSATGINYGYTF
CDR3nt: TGTGCCAGCAGCGCAACGGGGATCAACTATGGCTACACCTTC

j_gene: TRBJ2-1
d_gene: .
abundance: few
v_gene: TRBV12-3/TRBV12-4
CDR3aa: CASSFPGTYNEQFF
CDR3nt: TGTGCCAGCAGTTTCCCGGGGACTTACAATGAGCAGTTCTTC

j_gene: TRBJ1-2
d_gene: .
abundance: few
v_gene: TRBV7-2
CDR3aa: CASSLGSVLYGYTF
CDR3nt: TGTGCCAGCAGCTTAGGAAGTGTCCTCTATGGCTACACCTTC

j_gene: TRBJ1-1
d_gene: TRBD1
abundance: .
v_gene: TRBV25-1
CDR3aa: CATQGTGSTEAFF
CDR3nt: TGTGCCACCCAGGGGACAGGGAGTACTGAAGCTTTCTTT

j_gene: TRBJ2-2
d_gene: .
abundance: .
v_gene: TRBV20-1
CDR3aa: CSARGLLGTGELFF
CDR3nt: TGCAGTGCTAGGGGGCTTTTGGGGACCGGGGAGCTGTTTTTT

j_gene: TRBJ1-1
d_gene: .
abundance: .
v_gene: TRBV7-2
CDR3aa: CASSRRNTEAFF
CDR3nt: TGTGCCAGCAGCCGCAGGAATACTGAAGCTTTCTTT

j_gene: TRBJ2-3
d_gene: .
abundance: few
v_gene: TRBV29-1
CDR3aa: CSVGGTRGLRDTQYF
CDR3nt: TGCAGCGTTGGGGGGACTAGGGGGCTTCGCGATACGCAGTATTTT

j_gene: TRBJ1-6
d_gene: .
abundance: .
v_gene: TRBV20-1
CDR3aa: CSAREIAGLALHF
CDR3nt: TGCAGTGCTAGAGAAATCGCTGGTCTGGCCCTCCACTTT

j_gene: TRBJ2-7
d_gene: .
abundance: many
v_gene: TRBV6-5
CDR3aa: CASRQGQNYEQYF
CDR3nt: TGTGCCAGCAGACAAGGACAGAACTACGAGCAGTACTTC

j_gene: TRBJ1-5
d_gene: .
abundance: .
v_gene: TRBV6-5
CDR3aa: CASSYVIGGQPQHF
CDR3nt: TGTGCCAGCAGTTACGTTATAGGGGGTCAGCCCCAGCATTTT

j_gene: TRBJ2-3
d_gene: TRBD1
abundance: few
v_gene: TRBV6-1
CDR3aa: CASSDQGGTDTQYF
CDR3nt: TGTGCCAGCAGTGACCAGGGGGGCACAGATACGCAGTATTTT

j_gene: TRBJ2-7
d_gene: TRBD2
abundance: .
v_gene: TRBV6-5
CDR3aa: CASTRGGRSYEQYF
CDR3nt: TGTGCCAGCACCCGGGGGGGAAGGTCCTACGAGCAGTACTTC

j_gene: TRBJ2-1
d_gene: .
abundance: .
v_gene: TRBV10-3
CDR3aa: CAISGSDKANEQFF
CDR3nt: TGTGCCATCAGTGGGTCGGACAAAGCAAATGAGCAGTTCTTC

j_gene: TRBJ2-5
d_gene: TRBD2
abundance: few
v_gene: TRBV6-5
CDR3aa: CASSLLLAVPRETQYF
CDR3nt: TGTGCCAGCAGTCTCCTCCTAGCGGTCCCTCGGGAGACCCAGTACTTC

j_gene: TRBJ2-2
d_gene: TRBD2
abundance: .
v_gene: TRBV11-3
CDR3aa: CASSLAPGGTGELFF
CDR3nt: TGTGCCAGCAGCTTAGCCCCGGGAGGCACCGGGGAGCTGTTTTTT

j_gene: TRBJ1-1
d_gene: .
abundance: few
v_gene: TRBV20-1
CDR3aa: CSARDPVNTEAFF
CDR3nt: TGCAGTGCTAGAGATCCTGTGAACACTGAAGCTTTCTTT

j_gene: TRBJ2-3
d_gene: .
abundance: .
v_gene: TRBV5-5
CDR3aa: CASSLFPTDTQYF
CDR3nt: TGTGCCAGCAGCTTGTTTCCCACAGATACGCAGTATTTT

j_gene: TRBJ1-1
d_gene: TRBD1
abundance: .
v_gene: TRBV20-1
CDR3aa: CSVAGGGTEAFF
CDR3nt: TGCAGTGTCGCAGGGGGGGGCACTGAAGCTTTCTTT

j_gene: TRBJ1-1
d_gene: .
abundance: many
v_gene: TRBV10-3
CDR3aa: CAISLLGWTEAFF
CDR3nt: TGTGCCATCAGCCTGCTCGGATGGACTGAAGCTTTCTTT

j_gene: TRBJ1-5
d_gene: TRBD1
abundance: .
v_gene: TRBV10-3
CDR3aa: CAIRKQGDQPQHF
CDR3nt: TGTGCCATCAGGAAACAGGGGGATCAGCCCCAGCATTTT

j_gene: TRBJ2-1
d_gene: .
abundance: .
v_gene: TRBV6-1
CDR3aa: CASSEGVAEQFF
CDR3nt: TGTGCCAGCAGTGAAGGGGTGGCAGAGCAGTTCTTC

j_gene: TRBJ1-4
d_gene: .
abundance: .
v_gene: TRBV20-1
CDR3aa: CSADRQEKLFF
CDR3nt: TGCAGTGCGGATCGCCAGGAAAAACTGTTTTTT

j_gene: TRBJ2-3
d_gene: .
abundance: .
v_gene: TRBV12-3/TRBV12-4
CDR3aa: CASSFGGNTQYF
CDR3nt: TGTGCCAGCAGTTTTGGTGGGAATACGCAGTATTTT

j_gene: TRBJ1-5
d_gene: .
abundance: .
v_gene: TRBV12-3/TRBV12-4
CDR3aa: CAAGISGNQPQHF
CDR3nt: TGTGCCGCGGGGATTTCGGGGAATCAGCCCCAGCATTTT

j_gene: TRBJ2-3
d_gene: TRBD1
abundance: few
v_gene: TRBV5-1
CDR3aa: CASSLLRTGVGADTQYF
CDR3nt: TGCGCCAGCAGCTTGTTGCGGACAGGGGTGGGCGCAGATACGCAGTATTTT

j_gene: TRBJ2-7
d_gene: .
abundance: .
v_gene: TRBV12-3/TRBV12-4
CDR3aa: CASRPQGGEQYF
CDR3nt: TGTGCCAGCAGGCCGCAGGGTGGCGAGCAGTACTTC

j_gene: TRBJ2-3
d_gene: .
abundance: few
v_gene: TRBV7-8
CDR3aa: CASSFHGGRDTQYF
CDR3nt: TGTGCCAGCAGCTTCCACGGGGGGCGGGATACGCAGTATTTT

j_gene: TRBJ2-7
d_gene: TRBD1
abundance: many
v_gene: TRBV7-2
CDR3aa: CASSFDRGSYEQYF
CDR3nt: TGTGCCAGCAGCTTCGACAGGGGTTCCTACGAGCAGTACTTC

j_gene: TRBJ1-2
d_gene: TRBD1
abundance: .
v_gene: TRBV6-5
CDR3aa: CASSPTGGSSYGYTF
CDR3nt: TGTGCCAGCAGTCCCACAGGGGGCTCCAGCTATGGCTACACCTTC

j_gene: TRBJ1-2
d_gene: .
abundance: .
v_gene: TRBV12-3/TRBV12-4
CDR3aa: CASSPRRGFGYTF
CDR3nt: TGTGCCAGCAGCCCACGGCGGGGGTTCGGCTACACCTTC

j_gene: TRBJ2-3
d_gene: .
abundance: many
v_gene: TRBV7-2
CDR3aa: CASSLDIRDTQYF
CDR3nt: TGTGCCAGCAGCTTAGATATTAGAGATACGCAGTATTTT

j_gene: TRBJ2-1
d_gene: .
abundance: many
v_gene: TRBV5-8
CDR3aa: CASSYRAKQFF
CDR3nt: TGTGCCAGCAGCTACCGGGCCAAGCAGTTCTTC

j_gene: TRBJ1-2
d_gene: .
abundance: .
v_gene: TRBV29-1
CDR3aa: CSVEDLTRGGYTF
CDR3nt: TGCAGCGTTGAAGATCTGACCAGGGGCGGCTACACCTTC

j_gene: TRBJ1-1
d_gene: TRBD1
abundance: .
v_gene: TRBV12-3/TRBV12-4
CDR3aa: CASSLVQGARGTEAYF
CDR3nt: TGTGCCAGCAGTTTAGTGCAGGGGGCGCGGGGAACTGAAGCTTACTTT

j_gene: TRBJ2-3
d_gene: TRBD2
abundance: .
v_gene: TRBV7-2
CDR3aa: CASSLASGGVDTQYF
CDR3nt: TGTGCCAGCAGCTTAGCAAGCGGGGGGGTTGATACGCAGTATTTT

j_gene: TRBJ1-1
d_gene: .
abundance: few
v_gene: TRBV6-5
CDR3aa: CASSYSSVERAEAFF
CDR3nt: TGTGCCAGCAGTTACTCCTCAGTGGAACGGGCTGAAGCTTTCTTT

j_gene: TRBJ2-3
d_gene: .
abundance: .
v_gene: TRBV29-1
CDR3aa: CSVEGNWGDTQYF
CDR3nt: TGCAGCGTTGAAGGCAATTGGGGAGATACGCAGTATTTT

j_gene: TRBJ2-1
d_gene: TRBD2
abundance: few
v_gene: TRBV5-1
CDR3aa: CASSLDLAGGSSYNEQFF
CDR3nt: TGCGCCAGCAGCTTGGACCTAGCGGGGGGGAGCTCCTACAATGAGCAGTTCTTC

j_gene: TRBJ2-3
d_gene: TRBD1
abundance: few
v_gene: TRBV5-1
CDR3aa: CASRRGQTDTQYF
CDR3nt: TGCGCCAGCAGGAGGGGACAGACAGATACGCAGTATTTT

j_gene: TRBJ2-5
d_gene: .
abundance: few
v_gene: TRBV7-9
CDR3aa: CASSIRTVKETQYF
CDR3nt: TGTGCCAGCAGCATCCGGACGGTAAAAGAGACCCAGTACTTC

j_gene: TRBJ1-4
d_gene: .
abundance: few
v_gene: TRBV12-3/TRBV12-4
CDR3aa: CASSFSQVGEKLFF
CDR3nt: TGTGCCAGCAGTTTTTCACAGGTCGGAGAAAAACTGTTTTTT

j_gene: TRBJ2-3
d_gene: .
abundance: many
v_gene: TRBV12-3/TRBV12-4
CDR3aa: CASSSRFRDTQYF
CDR3nt: TGTGCCAGCAGTTCCCGATTTCGGGATACGCAGTATTTT

j_gene: TRBJ2-2
d_gene: TRBD1
abundance: .
v_gene: TRBV7-2
CDR3aa: CASSLRGQGSGELFF
CDR3nt: TGTGCCAGCAGCTTAAGGGGACAGGGATCAGGGGAGCTGTTTTTT

j_gene: TRBJ2-1
d_gene: .
abundance: few
v_gene: TRBV3-1
CDR3aa: CASSPRGEGQFF
CDR3nt: TGTGCCAGCAGTCCCAGGGGTGAGGGGCAGTTCTTC

j_gene: TRBJ1-5
d_gene: .
abundance: few
v_gene: TRBV10-3
CDR3aa: CAISESSSSNQPQHF
CDR3nt: TGTGCCATCAGTGAGTCGAGCAGTAGCAATCAGCCCCAGCATTTT

j_gene: TRBJ2-3
d_gene: .
abundance: few
v_gene: TRBV9
CDR3aa: CASSKDPFTDTQYF
CDR3nt: TGTGCCAGCAGCAAAGACCCATTCACAGATACGCAGTATTTT

j_gene: TRBJ2-5
d_gene: .
abundance: .
v_gene: TRBV7-2
CDR3aa: CASSLGSYQETQYF
CDR3nt: TGTGCCAGCAGCTTAGGGAGCTACCAAGAGACCCAGTACTTC